This entry describes one T cell receptor beta chain. Only in-frame clones appear in the TCRdb table, and some are missing; sequencing was by immunoSEQ multiplex PCR. This sample has 400,000 to 550,000 clones; 70% to 90% occur once, and the top ten carry about 2%. The data derive from a study of blood T cell repertoires in COVID-19. Study in general: The origin of the acute and convalescent COVID-19 samples was the United States, Italy and Spain. PBMCs, B-cell-depleted T cells, or T cells provided the cDNA or gDNA that made up the material.

All enrollees were roughly 18 to 89 years old and from around 25 US areas. Allocation to cohorts depended on clinical history reported by the participants. CDR1 SGHAT and CDR2 FQNNGV come from the germline V gene. Trimming shortened V by 3 bases and J by 5 bases, and 10 bases separated the two germline ends. The CDR3 runs 14 residues. J is TRBJ2-2 and V is TRBV11-2; D is unresolved. The TCR comes from a woman under 30 with acute COVID-19. Input material: PBMCs or T cells enriched from blood (not recorded which). The CDR3 region is CASSLLEVTGELFF. Here the CDR3 DNA reads TGTGCCAGCAGCTTGCTAGAAGTTACCGGGGAGCTGTTTTTT. Filled out from reference TRBV11-2 and TRBJ2-2, the complete variable domain reads EAGVAQSPRYKIIEKRQSVAFWCNPISGHATLYWYQQILGQGPKLLIQFQNNGVVDDSQLPKDRFSAERLKGVDSTLKIQPAKLEDSAVYLCASSLLEVTGELFFGEGSRLTVL.